A single sample is the source of the 21 T cell receptor beta chains below, sequenced in a study of blood T cell repertoires in COVID-19. Produced via immunoSEQ multiplex PCR; TCRdb's table is partial and in-frame only. The repertoire holds nearly 250,000 clones, about nine tenths seen once, with around 1.5% in the top ten. Input material: peripheral blood. All receptors derive from a woman aged 60-70 years who had recovered from COVID-19.

The genes are TRBV5-5 and TRBJ1-3, with TRBD1 matching 9 bases. Germline CDR1 SGHKS, CDR2 YYEKEE (reference sequence). Trimming at V came to 4 bases and at J to 2 bases, leaving 4 bases not matched to a gene. The length of the CDR3 is 15 residues. The CDR3 spells CASSAGTGTGNTIYF. DNA for the CDR3: TGTGCCAGCAGCGCTGGGACAGGGACTGGAAACACCATATATTTT.

The chain has TRBV9 and TRBJ2-5; 9 bases line up with TRBD2. The germline V gene has CDR1 SGDLS and CDR2 YYNGEE. The CDR3 sequence is 17 residues long. Trimming took 0 bases from V and 1 from J; bases not matched to a gene: 7. CDR3 in DNA: TGTGCCAGCAGCGTAGGGGCAACTAGCGGGCTCCAAGAGACCCAGTACTTC. Translated, it gives CASSVGATSGLQETQYF.

The CDR3 region has the DNA TGTGCCAGCAGTGGCGGGACTAGCTACGAGCAGTACTTC. It translates to CASSGGTSYEQYF. The chain carries TRBV6-2 or TRBV6-3 and TRBJ2-7, with 8 bases lining up with TRBD2. CDR1 and CDR2 (germline): MNHEY, SVGEGT. CDR3 length: 13 residues. With V trimmed by 5 bases and J by 3 bases, 3 bases remained unmatched.

This chain connects TRBV21-1 to TRBJ2-5; TRBD1 is taken as the D call from the table, unchecked against the DNA. TRBV21-1 corresponds to a pseudogene. CDR3 length: 14 residues. Written as DNA, the CDR3 is TGTGCCAGCAGCTCTCGGGACAGGGGGCGAGACCAGTACTTC. Its translation: CASSSRDRGRDQYF.

The rearrangement joins TRBV7-2 to TRBJ1-5; D is unclear. The CDR3 is 15 amino acids. CDR1 is SGHTA, CDR2 FQGNSA, per germline. V was clipped by 0 bases and J by 6 bases, with 12 bases between them. The DNA for the CDR3 is TGTGCCAGCAGCTTAGCTAATCCGCAGGTTCAGCCCCAGCATTTT. Protein sequence: CASSLANPQVQPQHF.

J is TRBJ1-1 and V is TRBV6-6; D is ambiguous. The CDR3 sequence is 11 residues long. V lost 2 bases to trimming and J lost 8 bases, with 6 bases between them. The germline CDR1 and CDR2 sequences are MNHNY and SVGAGI (reference sequence). The CDR3, as DNA: TGTGCCAGCAGTTACATGGCAGAAGCTTTCTTT. Its translation is CASSYMAEAFF.

CDR3 in DNA: TGCGCCAGCAGCCCCCGGGGCGGGGGGCCCGGCAATGAGCAGTTCTTC. Its translation is CASSPRGGGPGNEQFF. The chain combines TRBV5-1 with TRBJ2-1; 8 nucleotides match TRBD2. Germline V gene data show CDR1 as SGHRS and CDR2 as YFSETQ. This CDR3 is built from 16 residues. V shed 4 bases and J 6 bases; nucleotides not matched to a gene: 12.

CDR3 DNA sequence: TGCGCCAGCAGACAATACGACAGGGCAGATACGCAGTATTTT. This sequence encodes CASRQYDRADTQYF. J is TRBJ2-3 and V is TRBV5-1; 7 positions match TRBD1. The CDR3 contains 14 residues. V was clipped by 5 bases and J by 4 bases; unmatched bases: 7. Germline loops: CDR1 SGHRS, CDR2 YFSETQ.

The chain carries TRBV6-5 and TRBJ2-5; 10 nucleotides agree with TRBD1. The CDR3 is made up of 14 amino acids. V shed 6 bases, J shed 1 base, and the junction held 2 bases outside the gene matches. CDR1 MNHEY and CDR2 SVGAGI come from the germline V gene. This CDR3 is CASSWDRGQETQYF. The CDR3 DNA follows: TGTGCCAGCAGCTGGGACAGGGGCCAAGAGACCCAGTACTTC.

The chain carries TRBV18 and TRBJ2-7; 9 bases line up with TRBD1. The junction had 13 bases not matched to a gene; V was cut back by 4 bases and J by 6 bases. The CDR3 runs 16 residues. The germline V gene encodes CDR1 KGHSH and CDR2 LQKENI. The CDR3 is CASSLIPRTGVGEQYF. The CDR3 DNA sequence: TGTGCCAGCTCACTAATTCCTAGGACAGGGGTCGGCGAGCAGTACTTC.

The chain employs TRBV6-6 and TRBJ2-7; unclear D gene. Germline V gene sequence: CDR1 MNHNY, CDR2 SVGAGI (reference sequence). The ends were cut back, 0 bases at V and 0 bases at J, with 12 bases in the middle. CDR3 length: 16 amino acids. CDR3 loop: CASSYSAQANSYEQYF. In DNA form, the CDR3 reads TGTGCCAGCAGTTACTCCGCCCAGGCGAACTCCTACGAGCAGTACTTC.

The table lists this clone with a count of one. This rearrangement joins TRBV24-1 to TRBJ1-4, with TRBD1 as a possible D gene (5 bases). With 8 bases removed from V and 7 bases from J, the gap between germline ends came to 19 bases. The CDR3 contains 15 residues. Germline values: CDR1 KGHDR, CDR2 SFDVKD. The CDR3 bases are TGTGCCACCATCAATACCAGGGTGCGCGGTGAAAAACTGTTTTTT. Translating it yields CATINTRVRGEKLFF.

This rearrangement joins TRBV29-1 to TRBJ2-5, with TRBD2 identical over 7 bases. After removal of 7 bases from V and 5 bases from J, the junction contained 7 bases not matched to a gene. CDR1 and CDR2 from the germline V gene are SQVTM and ANQGSEA. This CDR3 has 12 amino acids. Written as DNA, the CDR3 is TGCAGCGGCAGACTAGCAGGGGAGACCCAGTACTTC. Translating it yields CSGRLAGETQYF.

The V call is TRBV9, the J call TRBJ1-1; perhaps TRBD1 as D (5 bases). CDR1 is SGDLS and CDR2 is YYNGEE in the germline V gene. Deletions cut 6 bases from V and 3 bases from J, with 12 bases between. CDR3 length: 13 residues. This CDR3 is CASTAGMDTEAFF. CDR3 DNA: TGTGCCAGCACTGCAGGGATGGACACTGAAGCTTTCTTT.

This chain's CDR3 is CASSLSAGYEQYF. The CDR3 DNA sequence: TGTGCCAGCAGCTTATCAGCGGGGTACGAGCAGTACTTC. The J gene is TRBJ2-7, the V gene TRBV7-3, with TRBD2 matching over 7 bases. The CDR3 contains 13 residues. V lost 2 bases, J lost 4 bases, and 2 bases stayed unmatched. The V gene's germline CDR1 is SGHTA and CDR2 FQGTGA.

The chain employs TRBV9 and TRBJ2-1; 9 bases are a match to TRBD1. The length of the CDR3 is 16 residues. The germline V gene encodes CDR1 SGDLS and CDR2 YYNGEE. V shed 0 bases and J 9 bases; nucleotides not matched to a gene: 10. The CDR3, as DNA: TGTGCCAGCAGCGTAGTGACAGGGGGGTATAGGGGTGAGCAGTTCTTC. It encodes CASSVVTGGYRGEQFF.

The CDR3 loop is CASSFLSSLQETQYF. The CDR3 DNA reads TGTGCCAGCAGTTTTCTGAGTAGTCTACAAGAGACCCAGTACTTC. This chain joins TRBV6-5 and TRBJ2-5, with D unresolved. The V gene lost 4 bases and the J gene lost 2 bases, with 14 bases spanning the gap. The CDR3 totals 15 residues. CDR1 MNHEY and CDR2 SVGAGI come from the germline V gene.

V usage is TRBV3-1 (or the pseudogene TRBV3-2) and J usage is TRBJ2-1; tentatively, D is TRBD2 (5 bases). This CDR3 region has 15 residues. V lost 2 bases and J 10 bases, leaving 18 bases between the germline ends. The germline CDR1 and CDR2 sequences are LGHDT and YNNKEL (reference sequence). CDR3 bases: TGTGCCAGCAGCCAACCCACGAGGGCGACTTGGGAGCAGTTCTTC. Translation: CASSQPTRATWEQFF.

This clone was recorded once. The rearrangement uses TRBV6-5 and TRBJ2-3; TRBD1 is a possible D gene (7 bases). Germline V gene data show CDR1 as MNHEY and CDR2 as SVGAGI. The CDR3 covers 11 residues. V was clipped by 4 bases and J by 11 bases, with 10 bases between them. For the CDR3, the DNA is TGTGCCAGCAGTTCTCAGGGGGGGCAGTATTTT. As protein: CASSSQGGQYF.

The chain recombines TRBV9 with TRBJ1-3; D gene ambiguous. Trimming shortened V by 0 bases and J by 2 bases, and 9 bases separated the two germline ends. The CDR3 extends over 15 amino acids. The germline V gene encodes CDR1 SGDLS and CDR2 YYNGEE. CDR3 nucleotides: TGTGCCAGCAGCGTAGCCCACTTAACTGGAAACACCATATATTTT. As protein: CASSVAHLTGNTIYF.

The chain employs TRBV9 and TRBJ2-3; possible D gene TRBD2, 5 bases. This CDR3 contains 15 residues. V dropped 3 bases and J dropped 2 bases, with 13 bases sitting between them. Germline assignment: CDR1 SGDLS and CDR2 YYNGEE. CDR3 sequence: CASSGWERATDTQYF. DNA of the CDR3: TGTGCCAGCAGCGGATGGGAGAGGGCCACAGATACGCAGTATTTT.